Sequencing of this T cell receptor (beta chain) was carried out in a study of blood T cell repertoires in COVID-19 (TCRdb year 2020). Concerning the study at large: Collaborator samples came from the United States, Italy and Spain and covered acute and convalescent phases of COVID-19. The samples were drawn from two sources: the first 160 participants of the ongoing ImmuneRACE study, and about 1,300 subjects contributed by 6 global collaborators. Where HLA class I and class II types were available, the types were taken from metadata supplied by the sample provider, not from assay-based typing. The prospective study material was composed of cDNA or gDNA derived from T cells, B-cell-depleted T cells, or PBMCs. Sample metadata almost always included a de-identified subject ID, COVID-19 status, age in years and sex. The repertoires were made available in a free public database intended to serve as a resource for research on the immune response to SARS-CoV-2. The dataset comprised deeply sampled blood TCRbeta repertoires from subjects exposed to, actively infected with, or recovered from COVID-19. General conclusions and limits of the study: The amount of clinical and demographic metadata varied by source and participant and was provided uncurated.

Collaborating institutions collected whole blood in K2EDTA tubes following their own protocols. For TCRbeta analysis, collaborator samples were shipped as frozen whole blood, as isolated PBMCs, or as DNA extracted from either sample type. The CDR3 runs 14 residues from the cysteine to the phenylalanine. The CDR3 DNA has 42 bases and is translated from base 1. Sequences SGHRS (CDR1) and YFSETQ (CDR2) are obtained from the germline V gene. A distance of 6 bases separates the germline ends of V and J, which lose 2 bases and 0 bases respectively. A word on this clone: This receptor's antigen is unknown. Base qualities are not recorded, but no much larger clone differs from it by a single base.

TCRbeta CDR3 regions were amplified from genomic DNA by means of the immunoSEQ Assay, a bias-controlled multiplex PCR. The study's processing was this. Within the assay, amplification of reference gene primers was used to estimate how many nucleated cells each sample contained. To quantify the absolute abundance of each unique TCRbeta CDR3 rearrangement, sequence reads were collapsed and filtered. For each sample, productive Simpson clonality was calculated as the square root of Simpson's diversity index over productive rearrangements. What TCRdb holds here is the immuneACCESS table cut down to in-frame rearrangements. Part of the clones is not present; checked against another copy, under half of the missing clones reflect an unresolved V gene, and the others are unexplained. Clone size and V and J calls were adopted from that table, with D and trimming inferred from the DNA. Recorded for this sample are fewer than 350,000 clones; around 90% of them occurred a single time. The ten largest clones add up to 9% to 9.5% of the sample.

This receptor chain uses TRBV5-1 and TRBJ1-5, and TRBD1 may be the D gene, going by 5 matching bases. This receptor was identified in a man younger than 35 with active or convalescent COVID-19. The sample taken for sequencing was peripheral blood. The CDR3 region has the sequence CASSLDSSNQPQHF. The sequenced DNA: TGCGCCAGCAGCTTAGACAGTAGCAATCAGCCCCAGCATTTT.